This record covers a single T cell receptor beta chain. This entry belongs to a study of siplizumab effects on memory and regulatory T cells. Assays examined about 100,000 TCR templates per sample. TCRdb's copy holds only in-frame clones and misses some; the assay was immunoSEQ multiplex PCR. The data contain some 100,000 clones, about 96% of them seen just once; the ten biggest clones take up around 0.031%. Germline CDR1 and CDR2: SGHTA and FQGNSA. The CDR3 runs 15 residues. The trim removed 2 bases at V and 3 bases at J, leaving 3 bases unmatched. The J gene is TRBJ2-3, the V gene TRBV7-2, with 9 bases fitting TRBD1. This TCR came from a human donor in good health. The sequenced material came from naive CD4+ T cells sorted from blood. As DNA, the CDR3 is TGTGCCAGCAGCTTAAGGGACAGGGCGACAGATACGCAGTATTTT. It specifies CASSLRDRATDTQYF.